The clone carrying this T cell receptor beta chain was seen many times. Its antigen is unknown. These data belong to a study of T-cell reconstitution after alpha-beta-depleted transplantation in children. Whole-study results and caveats: The origin of alpha-beta T cells about two months after transplant was reportedly several hundred expanded graft clones. TCRbeta diversity was high at day 60 in some patients (a result of surviving recipient T cells and thymic progenitors).

There are 15 residues in the CDR3. In germline, CDR1 is MDHEN, CDR2 SYDVKM. The junction had 10 bases not matched to a gene; V was cut back by 4 bases and J by 7 bases. Construction of the TCRbeta library involved unique molecular identifiers. Using its own MiXCR run on the PCR reads, TCRdb lists one record per CDR3 protein. The repertoire holds fewer than 250,000 distinct CDR3 sequences, with less than 9% as singletons. This receptor was identified in a male patient younger than 18 who had a stem cell transplant for acute lymphoblastic leukemia, so the T cells may come from the graft donor. This sequence joins TRBV28 and TRBJ1-5; 7 bases are shared with TRBD1. Sequencing used PBMCs, mostly from graft donor cells, obtained 180 days after TCRalphabeta/CD19-depleted stem cell transplant. In DNA, the CDR3 is TGTGCCAGCAGTTGGGAGGGGGCAGGATACCAGCCCCAGCATTTT. This codes for CASSWEGAGYQPQHF.